This T cell receptor beta chain derives from a study of cytomegalovirus exposure and HLA in healthy donors. General study results and limits: Researchers had no immune exposure information except CMV serostatus available.

PCR involved 60 Vbeta and 13 Jbeta primers. TCRdb keeps only in-frame clones here, not all; method: immunoSEQ multiplex PCR. This sample has around 180,000 clones, with about 81% found just once. The V end lost 3 bases, the J end lost 1 base, and 6 bases lay between the germline ends. Germline V CDR1 and CDR2: SEHNR, FQNEAQ (reference sequence). The CDR3 is made up of 13 amino acids. This clone was seen a handful of times. As yet, its antigen is unknown. The V gene is TRBV7-9, the J gene TRBJ1-1; D might be TRBD1 (5 bases). The sequencing sample was made of PBMCs. This TCR was recovered from a young woman in good health and CMV-seropositive. DNA of the CDR3: TGTGCCAGCAGCTTCGGGGGGAACACTGAAGCTTTCTTT. Amino acid sequence: CASSFGGNTEAFF. Supplemented by reference TRBV7-9 and TRBJ1-1, the full variable domain reads DTGVSQNPRHKITKRGQNVTFRCDPISEHNRLYWYRQTLGQGPEFLTYFQNEAQLEKSRLLSDRFSAERPKGSFSTLEIQRTEQGDSAMYLCASSFGGNTEAFFGQGTRLTVV.